The present T cell receptor (beta chain) was sequenced within a study of blood T cell repertoires in COVID-19 (dated by TCRdb to the early 2020s). Turning to the overall study: Samples covering the acute and convalescent phases of COVID-19 were provided by collaborators in the United States, Italy and Spain. The material from the prospective study consisted of cDNA or gDNA derived from T cells, B-cell-depleted T cells, or PBMCs. Subjects who had been exposed to COVID-19, were actively infected with it, or had recovered from it provided the deeply sampled blood TCRbeta repertoires that made up the dataset. The repertoires were made available in a free public database intended to serve as a resource for research on the immune response to SARS-CoV-2. Samples came from the ongoing ImmuneRACE study (first 160 participants) plus 1,254 subjects from 6 global collaborators. A de-identified subject ID, COVID-19 status, age in years and sex were almost always included in the sample metadata. Where available, HLA class I and class II types were obtained from metadata supplied by the sample provider rather than from assay-based typing.

Each collaborating institution followed its own protocols to collect whole blood in K2EDTA tubes. For TCRbeta analysis, collaborators shipped samples in one of three forms: frozen whole blood, isolated PBMCs, or DNA extracted from either of those sample types. The immunoSEQ Assay, a bias-controlled multiplex PCR, was used to amplify TCRbeta CDR3 regions from genomic DNA. The paper's data handling went like this. The number of nucleated cells in each sample was estimated by amplification of reference gene primers within the assay. Sequence reads were collapsed and filtered to measure the absolute abundance of every unique TCRbeta CDR3 rearrangement. For each sample, productive Simpson clonality was calculated as the square root of Simpson's diversity index over productive rearrangements. TCRdb took this table from immuneACCESS and kept in-frame rearrangements with V and J called. Such tables lack part of the clones; where checked against another copy, unresolved V genes explain under half of the gap, and the rest is unexplained. V and J calls and clone size are given by that table; D and trimming were obtained from the DNA. The sample has 300,000 or so clones on record, roughly 91% of them singletons. 1% of the sample is held by the ten biggest clonotypes.

For this chain, trimming is 5 bases at the V end and 2 bases at the J end, and the number of junction bases without a gene match is 6. The germline V gene supplies CDR1 SQVTM and CDR2 ANQGSEA. The CDR3 runs 15 amino acids, cysteine and phenylalanine included. Here the CDR3 DNA is all that survives: 45 bases in frame from base 1. Concerning this clone itself: What antigen it recognizes has not been identified. Base qualities are not at hand, and no much larger clone is one base apart.

Results and caveats for the whole study, not just this receptor: The quantity of clinical and demographic metadata differed by source and by participant and was supplied without curation.

The chain employs TRBV29-1 and TRBJ2-7; the junction holds 13 bases that match TRBD2. The TCR sequence derives from a man in his forties or fifties with active or convalescent COVID-19. The sequenced material came from peripheral blood. Here is the DNA: TGCAGCGTTCGGACTAGCGGGGGCCTAACCTACGAGCAGTACTTC. The encoded protein is CSVRTSGGLTYEQYF.